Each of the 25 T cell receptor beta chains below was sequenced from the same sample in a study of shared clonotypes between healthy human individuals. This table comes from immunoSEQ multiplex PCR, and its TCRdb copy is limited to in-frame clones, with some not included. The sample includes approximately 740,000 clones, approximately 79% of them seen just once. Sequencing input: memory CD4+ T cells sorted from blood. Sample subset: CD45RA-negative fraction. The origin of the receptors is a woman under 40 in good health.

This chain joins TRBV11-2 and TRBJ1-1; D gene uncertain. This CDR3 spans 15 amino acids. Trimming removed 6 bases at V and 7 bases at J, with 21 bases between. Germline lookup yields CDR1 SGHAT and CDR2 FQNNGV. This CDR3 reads CASRTLSGPIFEAFF. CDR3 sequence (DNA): TGTGCCAGCAGGACCCTATCCGGGCCAATCTTTGAAGCTTTCTTT.

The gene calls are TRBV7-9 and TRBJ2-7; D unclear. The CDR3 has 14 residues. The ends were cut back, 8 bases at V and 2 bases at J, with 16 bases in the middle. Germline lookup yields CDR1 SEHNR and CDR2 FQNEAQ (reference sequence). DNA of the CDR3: TGTGCCAGCTCACATTGGGCCATAGCCTACGAGCAGTACTTC. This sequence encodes CASSHWAIAYEQYF.

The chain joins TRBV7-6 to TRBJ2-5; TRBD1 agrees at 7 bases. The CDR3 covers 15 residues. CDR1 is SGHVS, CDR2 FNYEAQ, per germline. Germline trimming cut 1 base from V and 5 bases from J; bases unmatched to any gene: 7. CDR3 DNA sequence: TGTGCCAGCAGCTTAGTTGGCAGGGGGTTTGAGACCCAGTACTTC. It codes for CASSLVGRGFETQYF. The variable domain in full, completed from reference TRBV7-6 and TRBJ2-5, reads GAGVSQSPRYKVTKRGQDVALRCDPISGHVSLYWYRQALGQGPEFLTYFNYEAQQDKSGLPNDRFSAERPEGSISTLTIQRTEQRDSAMYRCASSLVGRGFETQYFGPGTRLLVL.

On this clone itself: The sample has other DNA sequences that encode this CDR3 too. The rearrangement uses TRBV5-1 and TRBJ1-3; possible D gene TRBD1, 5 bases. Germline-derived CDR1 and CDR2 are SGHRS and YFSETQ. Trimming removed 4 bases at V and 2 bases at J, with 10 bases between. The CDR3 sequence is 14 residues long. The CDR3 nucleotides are TGCGCCAGCAGCCCGGGGGAAACTGGAAACACCATATATTTT. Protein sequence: CASSPGETGNTIYF.

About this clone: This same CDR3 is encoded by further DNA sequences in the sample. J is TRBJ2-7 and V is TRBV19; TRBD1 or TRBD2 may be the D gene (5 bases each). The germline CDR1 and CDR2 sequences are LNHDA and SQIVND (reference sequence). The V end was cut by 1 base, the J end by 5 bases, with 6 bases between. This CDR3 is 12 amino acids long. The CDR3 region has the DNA TGTGCCAGTAGTATAGCGGGACACGAGCAGTACTTC. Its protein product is CASSIAGHEQYF.

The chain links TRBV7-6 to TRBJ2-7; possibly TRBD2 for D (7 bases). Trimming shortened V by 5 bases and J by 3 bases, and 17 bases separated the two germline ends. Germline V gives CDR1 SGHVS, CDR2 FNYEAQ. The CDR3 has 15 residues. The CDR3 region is CASSRAGGPSYEQYF. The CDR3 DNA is TGTGCCAGCAGCCGGGCCGGGGGGCCAAGCTACGAGCAGTACTTC.

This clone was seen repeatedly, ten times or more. This CDR3 is CASSPGLAGAQSQFF. The CDR3 DNA sequence: TGTGCCAGCAGCCCGGGACTAGCGGGGGCCCAGAGTCAGTTCTTC. The rearrangement links TRBV7-2 to TRBJ2-1; 14 bases line up with TRBD2. V lost 5 bases and J lost 13; bases outside the gene matches: 10. CDR3 length equals 15 residues. Germline V gives CDR1 SGHTA, CDR2 FQGNSA.

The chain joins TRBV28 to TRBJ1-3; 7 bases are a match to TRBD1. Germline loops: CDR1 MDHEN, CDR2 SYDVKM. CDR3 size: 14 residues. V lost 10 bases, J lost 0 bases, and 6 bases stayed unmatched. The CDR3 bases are TGTGCCACCAGGACAGGAAGCTCTGGAAACACCATATATTTT. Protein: CATRTGSSGNTIYF.

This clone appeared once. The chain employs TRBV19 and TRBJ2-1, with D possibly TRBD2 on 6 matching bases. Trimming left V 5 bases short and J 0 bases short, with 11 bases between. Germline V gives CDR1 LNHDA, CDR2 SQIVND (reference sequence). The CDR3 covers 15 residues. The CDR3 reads CASSRDFSSYNEQFF. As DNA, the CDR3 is TGTGCCAGTAGTCGGGACTTTAGCTCCTACAATGAGCAGTTCTTC. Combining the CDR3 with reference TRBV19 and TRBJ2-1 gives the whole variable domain DGGITQSPKYLFRKEGQNVTLSCEQNLNHDAMYWYRQDPGQGLRLIYYSQIVNDFQKGDIAEGYSVSREKKESFPLTVTSAQKNPTAFYLCASSRDFSSYNEQFFGPGTRLTVL.

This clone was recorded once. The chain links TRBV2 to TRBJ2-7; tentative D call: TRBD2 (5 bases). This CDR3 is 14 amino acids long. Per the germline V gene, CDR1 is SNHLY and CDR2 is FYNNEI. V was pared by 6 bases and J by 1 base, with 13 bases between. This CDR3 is CASRSGSFSYEQYF. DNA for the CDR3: TGTGCCAGCAGGTCGGGGTCCTTTTCCTACGAGCAGTACTTC.

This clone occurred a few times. This CDR3 is CASSEGWLFNEQYF. The CDR3 DNA sequence: TGTGCCAGCAGTGAGGGGTGGTTATTCAACGAGCAGTACTTC. The chain couples TRBV6-1 to TRBJ2-7; D unresolved. Trimming pared 3 bases from V and 5 bases from J, leaving 14 bases between. The CDR3 runs 14 residues. Per the germline V gene, CDR1 is MNHNS and CDR2 is SASEGT.

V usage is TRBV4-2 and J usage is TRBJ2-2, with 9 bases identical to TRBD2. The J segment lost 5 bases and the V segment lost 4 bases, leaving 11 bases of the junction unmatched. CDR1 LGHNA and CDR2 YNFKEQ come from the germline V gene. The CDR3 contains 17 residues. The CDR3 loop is CASSPRASGAETGELFF. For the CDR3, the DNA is TGTGCCAGCAGCCCCCGGGCTAGCGGGGCCGAAACCGGGGAGCTGTTTTTT.

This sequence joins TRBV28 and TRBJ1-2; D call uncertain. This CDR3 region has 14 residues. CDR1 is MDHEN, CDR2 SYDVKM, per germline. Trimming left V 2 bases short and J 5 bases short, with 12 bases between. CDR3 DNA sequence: TGTGCCAGCAGTTTAGGAGCATCATCATATGGCTACACCTTC. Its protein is CASSLGASSYGYTF.

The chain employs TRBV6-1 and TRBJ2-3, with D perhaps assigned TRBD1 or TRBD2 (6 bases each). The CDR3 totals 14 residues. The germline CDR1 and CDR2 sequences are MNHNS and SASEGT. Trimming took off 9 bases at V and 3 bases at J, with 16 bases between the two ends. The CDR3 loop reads CASASTGGTDTQYF. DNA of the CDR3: TGTGCCAGTGCCTCGACAGGAGGGACAGATACGCAGTATTTT.

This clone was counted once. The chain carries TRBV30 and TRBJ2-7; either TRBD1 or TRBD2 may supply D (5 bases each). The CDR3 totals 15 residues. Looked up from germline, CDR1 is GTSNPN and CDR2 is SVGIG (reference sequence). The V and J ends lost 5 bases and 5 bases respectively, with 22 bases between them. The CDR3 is CAWDPRAGWGNEQYF. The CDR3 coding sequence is TGTGCCTGGGATCCCCGGGCCGGGTGGGGGAACGAGCAGTACTTC. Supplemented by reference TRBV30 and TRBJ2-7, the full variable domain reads SQTIHQWPATLVQPVGSPLSLECTVEGTSNPNLYWYRQAAGRGLQLLFYSVGIGQISSEVPQNLSASRPQDRQFILSSKKLLLSDSGFYLCAWDPRAGWGNEQYFGPGTRLTVT.

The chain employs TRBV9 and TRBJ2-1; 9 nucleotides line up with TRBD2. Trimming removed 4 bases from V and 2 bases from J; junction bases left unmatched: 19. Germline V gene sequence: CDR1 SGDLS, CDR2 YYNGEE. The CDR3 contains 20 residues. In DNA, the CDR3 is TGTGCCAGCAGCCCCCGGACGCCCAGGGTTGTAGCGGGAGCCTACAATGAGCAGTTCTTC. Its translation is CASSPRTPRVVAGAYNEQFF.

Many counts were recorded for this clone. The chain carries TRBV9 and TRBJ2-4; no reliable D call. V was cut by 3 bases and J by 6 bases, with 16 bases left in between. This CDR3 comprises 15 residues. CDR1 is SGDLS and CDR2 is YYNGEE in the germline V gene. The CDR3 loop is CASSADLIQRNIQYF. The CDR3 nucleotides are TGTGCCAGCAGCGCCGACCTCATACAGAGAAACATTCAGTACTTC.

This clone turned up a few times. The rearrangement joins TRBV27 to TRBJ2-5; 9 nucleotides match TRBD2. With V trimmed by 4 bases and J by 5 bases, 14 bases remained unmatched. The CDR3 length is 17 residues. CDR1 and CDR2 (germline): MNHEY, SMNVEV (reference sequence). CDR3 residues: CASSSAGGLAGRETQYF. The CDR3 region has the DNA TGTGCCAGCAGTTCCGCTGGGGGGCTAGCGGGAAGGGAGACCCAGTACTTC.

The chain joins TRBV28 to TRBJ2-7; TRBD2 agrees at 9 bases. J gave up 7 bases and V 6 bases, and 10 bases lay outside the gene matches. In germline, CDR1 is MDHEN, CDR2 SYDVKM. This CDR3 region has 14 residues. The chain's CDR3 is CASRISGSFGEQYF. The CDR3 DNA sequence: TGTGCCAGCAGGATTAGCGGGAGTTTCGGGGAGCAGTACTTC.

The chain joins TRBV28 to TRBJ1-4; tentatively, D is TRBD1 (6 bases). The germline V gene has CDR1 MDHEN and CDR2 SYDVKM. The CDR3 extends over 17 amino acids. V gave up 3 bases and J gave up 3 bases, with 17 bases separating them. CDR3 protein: CASSFARAGGSNEKLFF. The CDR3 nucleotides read TGTGCCAGCAGTTTCGCCCGAGCGGGGGGCTCTAATGAAAAACTGTTTTTT. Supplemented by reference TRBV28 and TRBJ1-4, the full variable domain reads DVKVTQSSRYLVKRTGEKVFLECVQDMDHENMFWYRQDPGLGLRLIYFSYDVKMKEKGDIPEGYSVSREKKERFSLILESASTNQTSMYLCASSFARAGGSNEKLFFGSGTQLSVL.

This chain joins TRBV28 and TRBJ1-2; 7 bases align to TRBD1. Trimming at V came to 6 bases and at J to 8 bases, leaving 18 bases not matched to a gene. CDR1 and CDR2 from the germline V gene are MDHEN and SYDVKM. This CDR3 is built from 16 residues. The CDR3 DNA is TGTGCCAGCAGGCATGGGGACAGAAGACCGGCGTGGGGCTACACCTTC. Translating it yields CASRHGDRRPAWGYTF.

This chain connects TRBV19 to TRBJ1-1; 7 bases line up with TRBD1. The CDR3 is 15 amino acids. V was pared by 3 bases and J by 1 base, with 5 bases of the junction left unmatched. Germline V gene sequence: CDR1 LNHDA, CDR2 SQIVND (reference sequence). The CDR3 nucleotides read TGTGCCAGTAGTATCGCCGGGACAGCGAACACTGAAGCTTTCTTT. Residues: CASSIAGTANTEAFF.

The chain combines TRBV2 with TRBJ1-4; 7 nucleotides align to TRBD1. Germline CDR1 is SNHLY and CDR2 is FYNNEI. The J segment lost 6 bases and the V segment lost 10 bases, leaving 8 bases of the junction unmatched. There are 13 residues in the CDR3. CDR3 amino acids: CATTGTEYEKLFF. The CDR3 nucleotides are TGTGCCACCACCGGGACAGAATATGAAAAACTGTTTTTT.

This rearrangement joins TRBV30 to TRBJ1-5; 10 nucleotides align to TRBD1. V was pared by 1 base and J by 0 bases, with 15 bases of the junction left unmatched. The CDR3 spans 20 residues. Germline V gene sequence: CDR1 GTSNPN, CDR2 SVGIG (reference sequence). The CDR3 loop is CAWSGVRQGAVRDSNQPQHF. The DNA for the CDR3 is TGTGCCTGGAGTGGGGTTCGACAGGGGGCAGTACGGGATAGCAATCAGCCCCAGCATTTT.

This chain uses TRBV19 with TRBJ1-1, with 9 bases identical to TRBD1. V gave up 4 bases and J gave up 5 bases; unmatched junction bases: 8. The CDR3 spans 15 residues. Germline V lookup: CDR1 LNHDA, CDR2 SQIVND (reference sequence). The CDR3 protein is CASSRQGDAGTEAFF. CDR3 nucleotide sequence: TGTGCCAGTAGTAGACAGGGGGATGCTGGGACTGAAGCTTTCTTT.